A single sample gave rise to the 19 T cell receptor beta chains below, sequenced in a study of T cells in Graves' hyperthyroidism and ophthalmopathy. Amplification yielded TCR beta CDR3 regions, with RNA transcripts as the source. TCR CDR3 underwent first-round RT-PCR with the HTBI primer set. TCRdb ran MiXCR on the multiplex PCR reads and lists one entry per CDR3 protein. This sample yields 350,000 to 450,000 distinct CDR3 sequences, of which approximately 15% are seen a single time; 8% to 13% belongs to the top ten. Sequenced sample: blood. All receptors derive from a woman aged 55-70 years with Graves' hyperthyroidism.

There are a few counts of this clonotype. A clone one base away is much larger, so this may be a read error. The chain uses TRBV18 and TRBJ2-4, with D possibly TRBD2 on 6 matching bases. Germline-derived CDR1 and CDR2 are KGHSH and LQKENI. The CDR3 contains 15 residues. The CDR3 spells CAGSPPGLGGNIQYF. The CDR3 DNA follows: TGTGCCGGCTCACCCCCGGGACTTGGGGGAAACATTCAGTACTTC.

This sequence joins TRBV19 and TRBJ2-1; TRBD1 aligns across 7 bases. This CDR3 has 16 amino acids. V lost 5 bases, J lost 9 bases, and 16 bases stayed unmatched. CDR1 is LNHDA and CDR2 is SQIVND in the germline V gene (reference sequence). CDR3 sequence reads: CASSSHVAGGEGEQFF. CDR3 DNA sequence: TGTGCCAGTAGTTCTCACGTCGCAGGGGGAGAGGGTGAGCAGTTCTTC.

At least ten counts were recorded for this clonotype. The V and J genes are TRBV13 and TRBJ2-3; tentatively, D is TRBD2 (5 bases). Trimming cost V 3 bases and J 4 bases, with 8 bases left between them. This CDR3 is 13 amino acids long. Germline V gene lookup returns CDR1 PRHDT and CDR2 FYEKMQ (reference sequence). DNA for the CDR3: TGTGCCAGCAGCTTGCGGAGGTCAGATACGCAGTATTTT. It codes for CASSLRRSDTQYF.

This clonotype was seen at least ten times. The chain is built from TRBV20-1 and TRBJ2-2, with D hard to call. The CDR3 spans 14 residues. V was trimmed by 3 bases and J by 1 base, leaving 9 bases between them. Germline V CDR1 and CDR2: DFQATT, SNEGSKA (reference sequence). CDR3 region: CSASHTRNTGELFF. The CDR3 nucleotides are TGCAGTGCTAGCCACACCAGGAACACCGGGGAGCTGTTTTTT.

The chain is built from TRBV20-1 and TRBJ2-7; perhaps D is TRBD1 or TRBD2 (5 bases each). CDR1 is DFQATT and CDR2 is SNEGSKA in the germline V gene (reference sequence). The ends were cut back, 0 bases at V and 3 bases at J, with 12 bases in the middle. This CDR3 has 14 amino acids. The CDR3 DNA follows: TGCAGTGCTAGAGACCGGGACGGCAGCTACGAGCAGTACTTC. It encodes CSARDRDGSYEQYF.

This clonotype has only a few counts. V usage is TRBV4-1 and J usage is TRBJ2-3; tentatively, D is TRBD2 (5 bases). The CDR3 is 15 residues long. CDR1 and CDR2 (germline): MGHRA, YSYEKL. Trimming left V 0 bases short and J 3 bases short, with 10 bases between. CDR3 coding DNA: TGCGCCAGCAGCCAAGAAGTGCGGGTGACAGATACGCAGTATTTT. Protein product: CASSQEVRVTDTQYF.

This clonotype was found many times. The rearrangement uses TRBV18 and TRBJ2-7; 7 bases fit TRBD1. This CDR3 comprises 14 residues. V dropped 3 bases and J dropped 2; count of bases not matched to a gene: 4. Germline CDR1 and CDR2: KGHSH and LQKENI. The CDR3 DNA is TGTGCCAGCTCACCTGGGGACAGAACCTACGAGCAGTACTTC. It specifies CASSPGDRTYEQYF.

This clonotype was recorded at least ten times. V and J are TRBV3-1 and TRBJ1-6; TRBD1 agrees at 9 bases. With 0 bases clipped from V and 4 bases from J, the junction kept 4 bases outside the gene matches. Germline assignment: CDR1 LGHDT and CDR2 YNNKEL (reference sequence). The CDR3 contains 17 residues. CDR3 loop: CASSQEAGTGYNSPLHF. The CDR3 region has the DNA TGTGCCAGCAGCCAAGAGGCCGGGACAGGGTATAATTCACCCCTCCACTTT.

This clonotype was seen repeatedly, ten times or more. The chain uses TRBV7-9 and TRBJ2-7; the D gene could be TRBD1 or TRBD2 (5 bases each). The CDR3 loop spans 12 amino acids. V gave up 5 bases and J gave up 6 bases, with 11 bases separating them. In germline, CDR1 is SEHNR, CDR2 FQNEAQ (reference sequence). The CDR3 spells CASSPPGREQYF. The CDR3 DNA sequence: TGTGCCAGCAGCCCCCCGGGACGCGAGCAGTACTTC.

CDR3 nucleotides: TGTGCCAGCAGCGTAGCTGGAACAGCCCCAGATACGCAGTATTTT. This encodes CASSVAGTAPDTQYF. The chain combines TRBV9 with TRBJ2-3; D is unclear. Germline V gives CDR1 SGDLS, CDR2 YYNGEE. The CDR3 totals 15 residues. V was cut by 0 bases and J by 4 bases, with 12 bases left in between.

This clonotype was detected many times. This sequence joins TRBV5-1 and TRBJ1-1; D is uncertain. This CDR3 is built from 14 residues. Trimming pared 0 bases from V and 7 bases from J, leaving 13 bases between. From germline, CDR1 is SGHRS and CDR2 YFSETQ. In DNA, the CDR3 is TGCGCCAGCAGCTTGGTTGGTCTTAGTGATGAAGCTTTCTTT. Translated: CASSLVGLSDEAFF. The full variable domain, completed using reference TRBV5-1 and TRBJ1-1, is KAGVTQTPRYLIKTRGQQVTLSCSPISGHRSVSWYQQTPGQGLQFLFEYFSETQRNKGNFPGRFSGRQFSNSRSEMNVSTLELGDSALYLCASSLVGLSDEAFFGQGTRLTVV.

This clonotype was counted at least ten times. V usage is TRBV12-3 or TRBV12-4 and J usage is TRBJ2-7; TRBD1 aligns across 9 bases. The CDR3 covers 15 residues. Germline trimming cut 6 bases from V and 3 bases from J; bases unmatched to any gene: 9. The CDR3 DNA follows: TGTGCCAGCAGAAAAGGGACAGGGACCCTCTACGAGCAGTACTTC. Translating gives CASRKGTGTLYEQYF.

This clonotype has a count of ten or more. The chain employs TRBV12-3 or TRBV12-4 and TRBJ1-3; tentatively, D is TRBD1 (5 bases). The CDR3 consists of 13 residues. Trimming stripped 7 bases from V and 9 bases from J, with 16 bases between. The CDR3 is CASKASGRRTIYF. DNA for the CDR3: TGTGCCAGCAAGGCCTCGGGGCGGCGCACCATATATTTT.

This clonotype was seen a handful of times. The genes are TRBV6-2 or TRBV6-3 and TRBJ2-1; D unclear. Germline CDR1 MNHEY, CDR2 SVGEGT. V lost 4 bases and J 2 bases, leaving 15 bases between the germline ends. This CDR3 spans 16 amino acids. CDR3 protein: CASSSPFVRPYNEQFF. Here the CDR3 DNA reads TGTGCCAGCAGTTCCCCCTTCGTAAGGCCCTACAATGAGCAGTTCTTC.

The CDR3 sequence: CASSRDPLPYEQYF. The DNA of the CDR3 is TGTGCCAGCAGCCGGGACCCTTTGCCCTACGAGCAGTACTTC. V is TRBV11-2 and J is TRBJ2-7, with D perhaps being TRBD1 or TRBD2 (5 bases each). Per the germline V gene, CDR1 is SGHAT and CDR2 is FQNNGV. V lost 5 bases and J lost 2, with 13 bases in between. This CDR3 is built from 14 residues.

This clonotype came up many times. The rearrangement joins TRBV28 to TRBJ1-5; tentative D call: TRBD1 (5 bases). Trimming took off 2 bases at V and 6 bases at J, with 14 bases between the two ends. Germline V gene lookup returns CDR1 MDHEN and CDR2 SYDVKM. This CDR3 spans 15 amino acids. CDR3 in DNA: TGTGCCAGCAGTTTAGCGCCATCTAGGGGTCAGCCCCAGCATTTT. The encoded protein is CASSLAPSRGQPQHF. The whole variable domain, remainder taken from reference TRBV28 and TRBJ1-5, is DVKVTQSSRYLVKRTGEKVFLECVQDMDHENMFWYRQDPGLGLRLIYFSYDVKMKEKGDIPEGYSVSREKKERFSLILESASTNQTSMYLCASSLAPSRGQPQHFGDGTRLSIL.

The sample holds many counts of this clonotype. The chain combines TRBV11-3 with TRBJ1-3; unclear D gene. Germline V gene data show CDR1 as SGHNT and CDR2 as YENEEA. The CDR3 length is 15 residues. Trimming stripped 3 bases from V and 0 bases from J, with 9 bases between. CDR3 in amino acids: CASSFQGLSGNTIYF. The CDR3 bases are TGTGCCAGCAGCTTTCAAGGACTCTCTGGAAACACCATATATTTT.

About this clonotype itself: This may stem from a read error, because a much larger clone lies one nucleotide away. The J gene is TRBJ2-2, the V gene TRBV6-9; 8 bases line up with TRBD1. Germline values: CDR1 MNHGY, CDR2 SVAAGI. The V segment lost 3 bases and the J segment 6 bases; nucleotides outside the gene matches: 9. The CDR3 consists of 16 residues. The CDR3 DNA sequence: TGTGCCAGCAGTTACGTCGGACAGGGTCCGTCCGGGGAGCTGTTTTTT. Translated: CASSYVGQGPSGELFF.

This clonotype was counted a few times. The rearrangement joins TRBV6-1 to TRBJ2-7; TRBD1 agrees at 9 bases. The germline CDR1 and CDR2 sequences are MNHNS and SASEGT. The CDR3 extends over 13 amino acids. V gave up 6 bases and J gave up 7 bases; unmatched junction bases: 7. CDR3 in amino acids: CASSPQGAREQYF. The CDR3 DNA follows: TGTGCCAGCAGCCCACAGGGGGCGCGAGAGCAGTACTTC.